This T cell receptor beta chain was identified during a study of CD8+CD57+ T cells in acquired aplastic anemia. Across the study: Sorted CD4+ and CD8+ cells yielded around 3.2 ug of DNA on average.

Turning to this clonotype: Its antigen is currently unknown.

Genomic DNA templated the TCR beta VDJ and CDR3 profiling. TCRdb redid the calling of the reads with MiXCR, one entry per CDR3 protein. The sample shows about 270,000 distinct CDR3 sequences, approximately 55% of them seen only once. General study points: Between patients and controls, approximately 29 CD8+ CDR3 sequences were found in common. Patients and controls had CD8+ Simpson's diversity values that were not significantly distinct.

Sequenced: sorted CD4+, CD8+, or CD8+CD57+ T cells (not recorded which) from PBMCs. This TCR was recovered from a human donor with severe aplastic anemia or a healthy control (not recorded which).

The CDR3: CSVGDRVNYGYTF. Written as DNA, the CDR3 is TGCAGCGTTGGGGACAGGGTGAACTATGGCTACACCTTC. The V call is TRBV29-1, the J call TRBJ1-2; 9 bases fit TRBD1. The V and J ends lost 4 bases and 2 bases, in that order; junction bases with no gene match: 2. CDR3 length: 13 residues. Per the germline V gene, CDR1 is SQVTM and CDR2 is ANQGSEA.